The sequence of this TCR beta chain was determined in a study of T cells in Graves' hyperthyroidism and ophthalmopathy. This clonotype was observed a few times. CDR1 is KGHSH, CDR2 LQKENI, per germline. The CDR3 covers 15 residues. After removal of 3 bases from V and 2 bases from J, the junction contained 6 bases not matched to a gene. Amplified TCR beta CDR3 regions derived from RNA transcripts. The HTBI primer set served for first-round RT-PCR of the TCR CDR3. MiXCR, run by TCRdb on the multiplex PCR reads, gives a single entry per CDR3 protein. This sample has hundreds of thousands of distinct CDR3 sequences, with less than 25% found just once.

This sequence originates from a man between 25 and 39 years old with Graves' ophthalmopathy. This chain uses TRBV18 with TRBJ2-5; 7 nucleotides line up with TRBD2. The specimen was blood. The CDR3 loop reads CASSPGGPGQETQYF. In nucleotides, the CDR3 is TGTGCCAGCTCACCGGGAGGGCCCGGACAAGAGACCCAGTACTTC.